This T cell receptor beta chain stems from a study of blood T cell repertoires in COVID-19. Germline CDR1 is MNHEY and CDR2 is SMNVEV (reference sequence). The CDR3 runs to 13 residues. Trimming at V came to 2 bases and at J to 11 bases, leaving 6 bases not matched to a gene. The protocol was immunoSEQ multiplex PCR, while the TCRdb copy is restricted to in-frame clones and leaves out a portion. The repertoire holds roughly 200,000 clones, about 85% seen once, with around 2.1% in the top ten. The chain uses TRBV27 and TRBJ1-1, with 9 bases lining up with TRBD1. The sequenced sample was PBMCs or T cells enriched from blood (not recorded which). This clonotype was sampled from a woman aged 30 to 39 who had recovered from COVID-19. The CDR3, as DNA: TGTGCCAGCAGTTTACTACAGGGGGCCTATGCTTTCTTT. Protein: CASSLLQGAYAFF.